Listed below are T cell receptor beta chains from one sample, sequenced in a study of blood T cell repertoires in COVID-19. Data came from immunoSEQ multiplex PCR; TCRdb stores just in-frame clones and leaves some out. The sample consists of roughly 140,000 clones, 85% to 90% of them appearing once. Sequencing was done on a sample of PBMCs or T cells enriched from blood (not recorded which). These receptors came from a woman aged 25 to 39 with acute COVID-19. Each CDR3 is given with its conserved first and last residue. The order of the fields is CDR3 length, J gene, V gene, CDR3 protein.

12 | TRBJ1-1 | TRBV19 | CASSSGLTEAFF
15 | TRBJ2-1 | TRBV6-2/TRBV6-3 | CASSLRPSGNNEQFF
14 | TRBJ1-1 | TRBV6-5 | CASSYTDGRDEAFF
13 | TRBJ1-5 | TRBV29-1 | CSVATGVNQPQHF
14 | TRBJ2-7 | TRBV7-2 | CASSLGQRAYEQYF
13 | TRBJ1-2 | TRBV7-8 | CASSLGTVYGYTF
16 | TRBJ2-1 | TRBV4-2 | CASSQDRDLAGIEQFF
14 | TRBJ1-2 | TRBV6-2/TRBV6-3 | CASSPGTGGGGYTF
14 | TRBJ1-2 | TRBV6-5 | CASSTTGTPGGYTF
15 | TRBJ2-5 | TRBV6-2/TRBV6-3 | CASSYLGQVGETQYF
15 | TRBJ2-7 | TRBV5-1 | CASSLSQGAIYEQYF
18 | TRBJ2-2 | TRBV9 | CASSWTSGTVFSPGELFF
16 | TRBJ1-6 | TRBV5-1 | CASSQTAASYNSPLHF
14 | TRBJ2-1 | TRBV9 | CASSVKRVDNEQFF
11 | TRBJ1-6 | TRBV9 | CASSPRGADTF
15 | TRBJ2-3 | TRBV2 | CASSGDRAGTDTQYF
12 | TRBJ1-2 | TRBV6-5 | CASSPSNYGYTF
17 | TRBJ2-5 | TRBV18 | CASSPTLGTGEEETQYF
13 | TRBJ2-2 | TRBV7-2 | CASSLGRTGELFF
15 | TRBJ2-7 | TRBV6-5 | CASRSWGDRSYEQYF
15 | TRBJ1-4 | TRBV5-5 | CASKAGSGTNEKLFF
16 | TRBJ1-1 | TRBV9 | CASSAWRGRGDTEAFF
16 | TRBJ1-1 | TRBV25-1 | CASTPPGGTAGIEAFF
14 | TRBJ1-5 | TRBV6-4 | CASSDRGKVLPQHF
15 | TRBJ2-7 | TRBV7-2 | CASSLGGGQAYEQYF
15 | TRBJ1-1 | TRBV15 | CATSRVLQGGNEAFF
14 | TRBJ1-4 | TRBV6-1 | CASRTGAQPEKLFF
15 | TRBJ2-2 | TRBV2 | CASTPGQLSTGELFF
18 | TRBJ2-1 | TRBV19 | CASSMILAGQTSYNEQFF
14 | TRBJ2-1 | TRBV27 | CASSYQGIYNEQFF
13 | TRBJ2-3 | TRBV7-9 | CASSLELLAARYF
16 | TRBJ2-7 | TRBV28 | CASSLGVQGETYEQYF
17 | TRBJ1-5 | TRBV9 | CASSVAQDLSLDQPQHF
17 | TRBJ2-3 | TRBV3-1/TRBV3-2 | CASSQGSGRPPTDTQYF
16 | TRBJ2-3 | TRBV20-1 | CSASGGSGVGTDTQYF
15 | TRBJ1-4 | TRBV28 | CASSTHGTGNEKLFF
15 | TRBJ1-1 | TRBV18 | CASSLATGGATEAFF
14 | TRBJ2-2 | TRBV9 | CASSVGGNTGELFF
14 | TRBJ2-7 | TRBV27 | CASSSGTSFHEQYF
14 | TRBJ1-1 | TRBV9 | CASSVGGASGEAFF